What follows are 29 T cell receptor beta chains derived from one specimen sequenced in a study of blood T cell repertoires in COVID-19. Using immunoSEQ multiplex PCR, the repertoire was profiled, and TCRdb retains in-frame clones only, with some absent. The sample contains fewer than 100,000 clones, 86% of which appear only once. Sequenced sample: peripheral blood. The receptor source for this set is a man aged 45-65 years with acute or convalescent COVID-19.

V is TRBV12-3 or TRBV12-4 and J is TRBJ2-7, with TRBD1 as a possible D gene (6 bases). V was trimmed by 1 base and J by 5 bases, leaving 6 bases between them. The CDR3 loop spans 12 amino acids. CDR3 nucleotides: TGTGCCAGCAGTTTAGAGGGGGACGAGCAGTACTTC. Amino acid sequence: CASSLEGDEQYF.

This clone was seen once. V and J are TRBV6-1 and TRBJ2-7; unclear D gene. Looked up from germline, CDR1 is MNHNS and CDR2 is SASEGT. The length of the CDR3 is 14 residues. V was shortened by 2 bases and J by 0 bases, with 8 bases between the two germline ends. CDR3 loop: CASSESPYSYEQYF. The CDR3, as DNA: TGTGCCAGCAGTGAATCACCCTACTCCTACGAGCAGTACTTC.

This sequence joins TRBV2 and TRBJ2-2; the match to TRBD2 covers 10 bases. The CDR3 runs to 14 residues. CDR1 is SNHLY, CDR2 FYNNEI, per germline. V lost 6 bases, J lost 7 bases, and 5 bases stayed unmatched. DNA for the CDR3: TGTGCCAGCAGACTAGCGGGATTTGACGGGGAGCTGTTTTTT. It is translated as CASRLAGFDGELFF.

V is TRBV10-3 and J is TRBJ2-3; possible D gene TRBD2, 5 bases. Germline V gives CDR1 ENHRY, CDR2 SYGVKD. The CDR3 consists of 12 residues. The germline V and J ends were trimmed by 10 bases and 2 bases, with 10 bases remaining between them. CDR3 in amino acids: CATSGSTDTQYF. DNA of the CDR3: TGTGCCACGAGCGGTTCCACAGATACGCAGTATTTT.

This clone was detected once. The rearrangement joins TRBV18 to TRBJ2-4, with TRBD2 matching over 7 bases. This CDR3 has 17 residues. Germline lookup yields CDR1 KGHSH and CDR2 LQKENI. Losses at the gene ends were 1 base for V and 7 bases for J; bases not matched to a gene: 13. Here the CDR3 reads CASSPLGGSGRDNIQYF. The CDR3 region has the DNA TGTGCCAGCTCACCACTCGGGGGGTCGGGCCGAGATAACATTCAGTACTTC.

This chain connects TRBV19 to TRBJ2-2; 10 positions agree with TRBD1. Trimming at V came to 4 bases and at J to 6 bases, leaving 5 bases not matched to a gene. Germline V lookup: CDR1 LNHDA, CDR2 SQIVND (reference sequence). The CDR3 totals 15 residues. The CDR3 nucleotides are TGTGCCAGTAGTAGGGACAGGGGTTTAGCCGGGGAGCTGTTTTTT. Encoded protein: CASSRDRGLAGELFF.

This rearrangement joins TRBV15 to TRBJ1-1; D not certain. The CDR3 is made up of 14 amino acids. The germline V gene encodes CDR1 LNHNV and CDR2 YYDKDF (reference sequence). The V end lost 0 bases, the J end lost 10 bases, and 15 bases lay between the germline ends. CDR3 protein: CATSRDPERNRAFF. For the CDR3, the DNA is TGTGCCACCAGCAGAGATCCAGAGCGGAACCGAGCTTTCTTT.

The CDR3 DNA reads as TGTGCCAGCAGTTCCGGGACTCCGCAATGGGGGTCCCAGCATTTT. Its protein product is CASSSGTPQWGSQHF. The V call is TRBV27, the J call TRBJ1-5; D perhaps matches TRBD1 (5 bases). V was clipped by 4 bases and J by 11 bases, with 21 bases between them. CDR1 is MNHEY and CDR2 is SMNVEV in the germline V gene (reference sequence). The CDR3 has 15 residues.

The rearrangement uses TRBV29-1 and TRBJ2-2; 9 bases agree with TRBD1. Germline CDR1 and CDR2: SQVTM and ANQGSEA. There are 14 residues in the CDR3. J lost 2 bases, V lost 7 bases, and 5 bases had no gene match. CDR3 nucleotides: TGCAGCGCTGGACAGGGGCTTAACACCGGGGAGCTGTTTTTT. Its protein product is CSAGQGLNTGELFF.

This sequence joins TRBV5-6 and TRBJ1-5, with TRBD1 as a possible D gene (5 bases). V lost 2 bases and J lost 6, with 12 bases in between. The CDR3 runs to 14 residues. CDR1 and CDR2 (germline): SGHDT, YYEEEE. CDR3 coding DNA: TGTGCCAGCAGCTTAAGCAGGGTTCGTCAGCCCCAGCATTTT. Its protein product is CASSLSRVRQPQHF.

The genes are TRBV5-1 and TRBJ2-3, with D hard to call. The CDR3 runs to 15 residues. Germline V gene data show CDR1 as SGHRS and CDR2 as YFSETQ. V lost 1 base to trimming and J lost 0 bases, with 9 bases between them. The CDR3 loop is CASSLREFSTDTQYF. The CDR3 DNA reads as TGCGCCAGCAGCTTGAGAGAGTTTAGCACAGATACGCAGTATTTT. The full variable domain, in which reference TRBV5-1 and TRBJ2-3 provide the parts outside the CDR3, is KAGVTQTPRYLIKTRGQQVTLSCSPISGHRSVSWYQQTPGQGLQFLFEYFSETQRNKGNFPGRFSGRQFSNSRSEMNVSTLELGDSALYLCASSLREFSTDTQYFGPGTRLTVL.

This sequence joins TRBV9 and TRBJ2-7; D perhaps matches TRBD1 (6 bases). The CDR3 is made up of 13 amino acids. With 4 bases removed from V and 2 bases from J, the gap between germline ends came to 10 bases. Germline V CDR1 and CDR2: SGDLS, YYNGEE. CDR3 in DNA: TGTGCCAGCAGCAGAACAGGGCCCTACGAGCAGTACTTC. Its protein is CASSRTGPYEQYF.

This chain uses TRBV9 with TRBJ2-3; TRBD2 agrees at 8 bases. V shed 2 bases and J 3 bases; nucleotides not matched to a gene: 11. This CDR3 region has 17 residues. Germline lookup yields CDR1 SGDLS and CDR2 YYNGEE. Written as DNA, the CDR3 is TGTGCCAGCAGCGTGCGTGGGAGTAGCGGGATTACAGATACGCAGTATTTT. Protein sequence: CASSVRGSSGITDTQYF. Based on the CDR3 plus reference TRBV9 and TRBJ2-3, the full variable domain is DSGVTQTPKHLITATGQRVTLRCSPRSGDLSVYWYQQSLDQGLQFLIQYYNGEERAKGNILERFSAQQFPDLHSELNLSSLELGDSALYFCASSVRGSSGITDTQYFGPGTRLTVL.

The V gene is TRBV27, the J gene TRBJ1-5; D not resolved. Germline CDR1 MNHEY, CDR2 SMNVEV (reference sequence). V gave up 8 bases and J gave up 3 bases, with 14 bases separating them. The CDR3 is 14 residues long. CDR3: CASAGPLPNQPQHF. CDR3 nucleotides: TGTGCCAGCGCAGGTCCACTCCCCAATCAGCCCCAGCATTTT.

This chain links TRBV5-6 with TRBJ1-2, with D perhaps matching TRBD1 (6 bases). The CDR3 has 14 amino acids. Germline V gives CDR1 SGHDT, CDR2 YYEEEE. The V gene lost 0 bases and the J gene lost 1 base, with 7 bases spanning the gap. The CDR3 sequence is CASSLGTVNYGYTF. The CDR3 nucleotides are TGTGCCAGCAGCTTGGGGACAGTTAACTATGGCTACACCTTC.

This chain links TRBV3-1 (or the pseudogene TRBV3-2) with TRBJ2-2; 13 bases map to TRBD2. The CDR3 spans 17 residues. Germline V gives CDR1 LGHDT, CDR2 YNNKEL (reference sequence). J was trimmed by 6 bases and V by 4 bases; bases with no gene match: 8. CDR3 amino acids: CASSPWTSGSSSGELFF. CDR3 in DNA: TGTGCCAGCAGCCCTTGGACTAGCGGGAGCTCGTCCGGGGAGCTGTTTTTT.

CDR3 in amino acids: CASTQGLPSGKEQFF. For the CDR3, the DNA is TGTGCCAGCACCCAAGGACTTCCATCTGGGAAGGAGCAGTTCTTC. The genes are TRBV6-5 and TRBJ2-1, with TRBD2 as a possible D gene (5 bases). Germline V gene lookup returns CDR1 MNHEY and CDR2 SVGAGI. This CDR3 contains 15 residues. The V gene lost 7 bases and the J gene lost 10 bases, with 23 bases spanning the gap.

This clone has only a few counts. J is TRBJ2-1 and V is TRBV7-6; D is possibly TRBD2 (6 bases). This CDR3 has 16 amino acids. Trimming removed 3 bases at V and 1 base at J, with 13 bases between. Germline lookup yields CDR1 SGHVS and CDR2 FNYEAQ. The DNA of the CDR3 is TGTGCCAGCAGCTTGCAAGCGGGCGGGTCCTACAATGAGCAGTTCTTC. This sequence encodes CASSLQAGGSYNEQFF. Full variable domain (remainder filled in from reference TRBV7-6 and TRBJ2-1): GAGVSQSPRYKVTKRGQDVALRCDPISGHVSLYWYRQALGQGPEFLTYFNYEAQQDKSGLPNDRFSAERPEGSISTLTIQRTEQRDSAMYRCASSLQAGGSYNEQFFGPGTRLTVL.

The chain links TRBV5-8 to TRBJ1-2, with 8 bases identical to TRBD1. CDR3 size: 16 residues. The J segment lost 11 bases and the V segment lost 1 base, leaving 16 bases of the junction unmatched. Germline values: CDR1 SGHTS, CDR2 YDEGEE. CDR3 DNA: TGTGCCAGCAGCTTGAACTCGGCAGGGGGCACTCTCCGGTACACCTTC. Translation: CASSLNSAGGTLRYTF.

CDR3 in amino acids: CASSDKGQGYGYTF. In nucleotides, the CDR3 is TGTGCCAGCAGTGATAAGGGGCAGGGCTATGGCTACACCTTC. The J gene is TRBJ1-2, the V gene TRBV2; maybe TRBD1 (5 bases). The CDR3 extends over 14 amino acids. V was clipped by 3 bases and J by 4 bases, with 12 bases between them. The germline CDR1 and CDR2 sequences are SNHLY and FYNNEI.

The chain recombines TRBV6-1 with TRBJ2-7; D possibly corresponds to TRBD2 (5 bases). Trimming removed 2 bases from V and 5 bases from J, with 10 bases in between. CDR3 length equals 13 residues. Germline assignment: CDR1 MNHNS and CDR2 SASEGT. CDR3 in amino acids: CASSETSSDEQYF. The DNA of the CDR3 is TGTGCCAGCAGTGAAACTAGTAGCGACGAGCAGTACTTC.

CDR3 protein: CASSPYLAEETQYF. The CDR3 nucleotides read TGTGCCAGCAGCCCGTATCTGGCTGAAGAGACCCAGTACTTC. This chain joins TRBV7-9 and TRBJ2-5; D remains unclear. This CDR3 comprises 14 residues. Trimming took off 5 bases at V and 3 bases at J, with 13 bases between the two ends. Germline assignment: CDR1 SEHNR and CDR2 FQNEAQ (reference sequence).

This clone has more than one count but fewer than ten. The chain recombines TRBV9 with TRBJ1-2; TRBD1 matches at 11 bases. The V gene end was trimmed by 3 bases and the J gene end by 4 bases; junction bases not matched to a gene: 11. CDR1 SGDLS and CDR2 YYNGEE come from the germline V gene. This CDR3 spans 17 amino acids. The DNA of the CDR3 is TGTGCCAGCAGCGCGGACCCCGGGACAGGGGGGAGCTATGGCTACACCTTC. This encodes CASSADPGTGGSYGYTF.

The chain combines TRBV18 with TRBJ1-1; D perhaps matches TRBD1 (6 bases). The V end was cut by 6 bases, the J end by 1 base, with 15 bases between. The CDR3 is 15 amino acids. Germline V gene data show CDR1 as KGHSH and CDR2 as LQKENI. CDR3 sequence (DNA): TGTGCCAGCTCCACAGGGAAGGCTGGGAACACTGAAGCTTTCTTT. Translated: CASSTGKAGNTEAFF.

The chain carries TRBV15 and TRBJ2-7; 7 nucleotides align to TRBD1. In germline, CDR1 is LNHNV, CDR2 YYDKDF (reference sequence). CDR3 size: 15 residues. V was clipped by 2 bases and J by 3 bases; unmatched bases: 7. DNA for the CDR3: TGTGCCACCAGCAGATCCTTCCGGGACAGCTACGAGCAGTACTTC. It translates to CATSRSFRDSYEQYF.

This clone was seen a handful of times. The chain carries TRBV11-3 and TRBJ2-4; 9 nucleotides agree with TRBD1. This CDR3 has 17 amino acids. V lost 4 bases to trimming and J lost 5 bases; unmatched junction nucleotides: 12. Germline V gene data show CDR1 as SGHNT and CDR2 as YENEEA. The DNA of the CDR3 is TGTGCCAGCAGCTCCTTGGGGGGGACAGGGAAGCAAAACATTCAGTACTTC. Encoded protein: CASSSLGGTGKQNIQYF.

The chain is built from TRBV6-4 and TRBJ2-1; possible D gene TRBD2, 7 bases. The CDR3 contains 17 residues. Germline loops: CDR1 MRHNA, CDR2 SNTAGT. The V end was cut by 3 bases, the J end by 7 bases, with 22 bases between. The CDR3 is CASSDASGFLGGNEQFF. DNA of the CDR3: TGTGCCAGCAGTGATGCTAGCGGTTTTCTAGGGGGGAATGAGCAGTTCTTC.

The V gene is TRBV1, the J gene TRBJ2-7; the DNA was not compared with TRBD2, the D call given in the table. TRBV1 has pseudogene status. The CDR3 has 16 residues. The CDR3 protein is CTSSQDRSGRTYEQYF. The CDR3 coding sequence is TGCACCAGCAGCCAAGATCGGAGCGGGAGGACGTACGAGCAGTACTTC.

The CDR3 region is CASKTSGSSNEQFF. In DNA form, the CDR3 reads TGTGCCAGCAAAACTAGCGGGAGCTCGAATGAGCAGTTCTTC. This chain connects TRBV2 to TRBJ2-1; 11 positions agree with TRBD2. Germline loops: CDR1 SNHLY, CDR2 FYNNEI. The CDR3 runs 14 residues. With 7 bases clipped from V and 7 bases from J, the junction kept 6 bases outside the gene matches.